The rows below give T cell receptor beta chains drawn from one sample of a study of T cells in Graves' hyperthyroidism and ophthalmopathy. MiXCR, run by TCRdb on the multiplex PCR reads, gives a single entry per CDR3 protein. The profile covers 350,000 to 400,000 distinct CDR3 sequences, with 15% appearing a single time and about 30% taken by the ten largest. The sample comprised blood. Every receptor here comes from a woman in her 30s with Graves' hyperthyroidism. Both conserved end residues are part of each CDR3.

j_call v_call cdr3_aa
TRBJ2-3 TRBV5-5 CASSLETSSTDTQYF
TRBJ2-6 TRBV9 CASSTGGLAGSSGANVLTF
TRBJ2-7 TRBV7-8 CASSSGTGGGYEQYF
TRBJ2-3 TRBV24-1 CATSDPLNDKDSLMVPTDTQYF
TRBJ2-7 TRBV6-1 CASSEMGTANEQYF
TRBJ2-1 TRBV20-1 CSARGARETGNEQFF
TRBJ2-6 TRBV10-3 CASQGQLFSGANVLTF
TRBJ2-3 TRBV20-1 CSAPSGRGTDTQYF
TRBJ1-2 TRBV4-2 CASSQDLGVGSYGYTF
TRBJ1-2 TRBV11-2 CASSLAAGEGYGYTF